This T cell receptor beta chain was sequenced in a study of T-cell memory formation after mild COVID-19. General study points: Some clones that responded were present in memory (sampled pre-infection), which suggests cross-reactive memory joined. CM and EM subsets held most contracting CD4+ clones; EMRA held CD8+ ones.

Via MiXCR, TCRdb re-called the 5' RACE reads, giving one row per CDR3 protein. The sample lists 350,000 to 500,000 distinct CDR3 sequences, 15% to 20% occurring once. The CDR3 runs to 13 residues. Trimming removed 3 bases from V and 7 bases from J, with 12 bases in between. The germline gives CDR1 SEHNR, CDR2 FQNEAQ (reference sequence). This clonotype was seen a handful of times. Its antigen is still unknown. Sequencing was done on a sample of PBMCs or a T cell subset sorted from them (not recorded which). The chain uses TRBV7-9 and TRBJ2-5; D might be TRBD2 (6 bases). The source of this sequence is a man aged 18 to 30 who had mild COVID-19 (a few samples of this study predate the infection). Cell type and time point are not known. CDR3 region: CASSFDQEGTQYF. CDR3 nucleotides: TGTGCCAGCAGCTTTGACCAGGAGGGGACCCAGTACTTC.